This TCR beta chain appears in the sequencing data of a study of blood T cells in healthy people across ages. V shed 4 bases and J shed 3 bases, with 6 bases lying between them. The CDR3 spans 12 residues. The germline V gene has CDR1 DFQATT and CDR2 SNEGSKA (reference sequence). Using a J-beta primer mix together with a sample-barcoded 5' primer, a second PCR was run for roughly 6 to 12 cycles. TCRdb used MiXCR to reprocess the 5' RACE reads, holding one entry per CDR3 protein. The table shows about 1.1 million distinct CDR3 sequences, with 30% to 40% occurring only once. This sequence joins TRBV20-1 and TRBJ2-2; unclear D gene. The receptor comes from a man aged 18 to 30 in good health. Specimen: blood. This chain's CDR3 is CSANHDTGELFF. CDR3 nucleotides: TGCAGTGCTAACCACGACACCGGGGAGCTGTTTTTT.